The following is a TCR beta chain sequence with its context. Its recognized antigen is unknown. No clone much larger than this one lies a single base away; base qualities are absent. The germline V gene yields MNHEY for CDR1 and SVGAGI for CDR2. The CDR3, from cysteine to phenylalanine, totals 15 residues. Kept here is only the CDR3 DNA, which spans 45 bases and is read in frame from base 1. Trimming accounts for 5 bases at V and 5 bases at J, while the number of junction bases matched to no gene is 10. The data are from a study of Ad26.COV2.S vaccination and SARS-CoV-2 variants (dated by TCRdb to the early 2020s). Broadly, across the study: Vaccine-arm donors came from COV1001, a multicentre, randomized, double-blind, placebo-controlled phase I-IIa trial of Ad26.COV2.S in healthy adults. Dosing of Ad26.COV2.S was intramuscular, at either 5x10^10 or 1x10^11 viral particles, delivered as one shot or as two shots spaced 56 days apart. Sequencing of the TCRbeta repertoire served to evaluate the specificity and breadth of SARS-CoV-2-reactive T cell receptors following Ad26.COV2.S vaccination. A total of roughly 30 samples were included in the TCR-sequenced set, comprising approximately 20 Ad26.COV2.S vaccine recipients, 5 placebo recipients and 8 SARS-CoV-2 convalescent individuals. Participants in the trial were split at random into five groups of five each, receiving low-dose or high-dose Ad26.COV2.S once or twice, or else placebo on both occasions. Blinding of investigators to trial group allocation was maintained during experiments and outcome assessment. Beyond this particular receptor, the publication reports: After vaccination, substantial breadth of spike-specific CD8+ and CD4+ T cell responses was reported. Comparable non-spike TCR breadth was observed between vaccine and placebo recipients, consistent with only spike being contained in the vaccine. Ad26.COV2.S recipients had higher spike-specific TCR breadth than placebo recipients (P = 0.0014). It was noted by the authors that total T cell responses may have been underestimated by the TCR breadth and depth analyses. Comparing responses between vaccine doses or regimens was not something the study was powered to do.

The immunoSEQ Assay was the method used to sequence TCRbeta CDR3 regions. After extraction, genomic DNA underwent amplification by bias-controlled multiplex PCR, followed by high-throughput sequencing. For the original study's pipeline: To quantify the absolute abundance of every unique TCRbeta CDR3 region, sequences were collapsed and filtered. T cell fraction was estimated by normalizing TCRbeta template counts to usable DNA, which was measured by amplifying reference genes present in all nucleated cells. Repertoire TCRs were annotated as SARS-CoV-2-specific when V gene, CDR3 amino acid sequence and J gene were exactly matched to a known reactive TCR set. The reference SARS-CoV-2 TCR set was obtained from MIRA and was filtered for enrichment in COVID-19-positive ImmuneCODE repertoires, whereby public or cross-reactive TCRs were removed. Drawing on the MIRA antigens, annotated TCRs were analysed further at the level of specific ORF or position within ORF. Depth was the summed frequency of annotated unique rearrangements, while breadth was defined as annotated unique rearrangements over total unique productive rearrangements. Group comparisons of TCR breadth used two-sided Wilcoxon rank-sum tests. Imported from immuneACCESS, the table was reduced by TCRdb to in-frame sequences with V and J called. These copies leave out some clones; in studies compared against another copy, an unresolved V gene accounts for under half, and the cause of the remainder is not known. The V and J calls and clone size are taken from that table; D and trimming were inferred from the DNA. This sample gives around 450,000 clones in total; 80% to 90% of them show up just once. The top ten clones comprise about 1.5% of the sample.

Reading the label with the study, this specimen's treatment or condition is: roughly 20 received Ad26.COV2.S at low or high dose, single or two shots; roughly five received placebo; per-sample allocation not given. Repertoires of vaccine and placebo recipients were sequenced from samples taken on day 63 after the first injection. Cohort 1b enrolled 25 adults aged 18-55 years at a single site in Boston, USA, between 29 July and 7 August 2020. Ad26.COV2.S was a replication-incompetent adenovirus type 26 vector expressing a prefusion-stabilized SARS-CoV-2 spike protein from the original Wuhan strain.

The sequence links TRBV6-5 to TRBJ1-1, with 8 junctional bases fitting TRBD1. The sequence was collected from a person aged 18 to 59 who received the Ad26.COV2.S COVID-19 vaccine or a placebo. The sequences come from peripheral blood, collected in a trial of Ad26.COV2.S vaccine versus placebo. The CDR3 corresponds to CASSNRQGRRTEAFF. The DNA reads as follows: TGTGCCAGCAGTAACCGACAGGGGCGGAGGACTGAAGCTTTCTTT.